This TCR beta chain comes out of a study of blood T cell repertoires in COVID-19 (dated by TCRdb to about 2020). About the study as a whole: The collaborator samples originated in the United States, Italy and Spain and spanned the acute and convalescent phases of COVID-19. The sample metadata nearly always contained a de-identified subject ID, COVID-19 status, age in years and sex. Samples came from the ongoing ImmuneRACE study (first 160 participants) plus 1,254 subjects from 6 global collaborators. Where available, HLA class I and class II types were taken from metadata supplied by the sample provider and were not determined by assay-based typing. The material from the prospective study consisted of cDNA or gDNA derived from T cells, B-cell-depleted T cells, or PBMCs. A freely available public database, intended as a resource for researchers studying the immune response to SARS-CoV-2, is where the repertoires were released. Subjects who had been exposed to COVID-19, were actively infected with it, or had recovered from it provided the deeply sampled blood TCRbeta repertoires that made up the dataset. The research as a whole found: How much clinical and demographic metadata was included differed by source and by participant, and the metadata was provided uncurated.

TCRbeta CDR3 regions were amplified from genomic DNA using the immunoSEQ Assay, a bias-controlled multiplex PCR. The published analysis was carried out like this. The number of nucleated cells in each sample was estimated by amplification of reference gene primers within the assay. Sequence reads were collapsed and filtered to measure the absolute abundance of every unique TCRbeta CDR3 rearrangement. For each sample, productive Simpson clonality was calculated by taking the square root of Simpson's diversity index across productive rearrangements. Entries here come from immuneACCESS through TCRdb and include only in-frame sequences with V and J called. Some clones fail to appear in such tables; in the studies checked, an unresolved V gene covers under half of the shortfall, and the cause of the remainder is unknown. V and J calls plus clone size are reproduced from that table; the DNA served to infer D and trimming. The sample profile shows about 170,000 clones; under 85% of them were found once. The ten biggest clones cover 6.5% to 7.5% of the sample.

A word on this clone: Its antigen remains unidentified. The sample holds no much larger clone one base away, and base qualities are not on file.

The CDR3 starts with the cysteine, ends with the phenylalanine, and has 16 residues. Only the CDR3 DNA is retained, 48 bases long and in frame from the first base. From V the trimming removes 0 bases and from J it removes 1 base, while the gene matches leave 5 bases of the junction unaccounted for. Per the germline V gene (reference sequence), SGHKS is the CDR1 and YYEKEE is the CDR2. One collaborating source in Seattle enrolled patients while the patients were actively infected and followed the patients over time throughout the course of disease. The collaborating institutions used their own protocols to collect whole blood in K2EDTA tubes. For TCRbeta analysis, collaborators shipped samples as frozen whole blood, isolated PBMCs, or DNA extracted from either of those sample types.

The chain links TRBV5-5 with TRBJ1-2; 8 nucleotides in the junction match TRBD1. Material for sequencing was peripheral blood. This sequence was found in an elderly man with COVID-19, enrolled during active disease. CDR3 region: CASSLEGQGFNYGYTF. The DNA is TGTGCCAGCAGCTTGGAAGGACAGGGATTTAACTATGGCTACACCTTC.